This is a list of T cell receptor beta chains from one sample in a study of blood T cells in healthy people across ages. TCRdb called the 5' RACE reads again in MiXCR, with one record for every CDR3 protein. The sample has about a million distinct CDR3 sequences; under 50% are singletons. Input material: blood. The receptors shown here come from a man under 40 in good health. Each CDR3 is given without its conserved first and last residue. Fields, in order: clone size, V gene, CDR3 protein. Only some rows state a clone size, as once, few, many or a class for expanded clones.

>once|TRBV14
ASSQDTTARGKLF
>many|TRBV7-2
ASSLLGTGDGYT
>.|TRBV21-1
ASTKLGGSSTDTQY
>few|TRBV7-9
ASSLWGRESQETQY
>.|TRBV6-1
ASSATGFSNQPQH
>.|TRBV29-1
SVEDRTEPTNYGYT
>once|TRBV27
ASSSPPTANYGYT
>.|TRBV4-1
ASSQGGIQETQY
>few|TRBV9
ASSARDSRYEQY
>.|TRBV7-9
ASSLEGDTEAF
>.|TRBV12-3/TRBV12-4
ASSTSANTEAF
>few|TRBV12-3/TRBV12-4
ASSLSLNTGELF
>few|TRBV20-1
SAPQGALDSPLH
>few|TRBV21-1
ASSKVPRIAPFNTEAF
>.|TRBV5-6
ASSLDWTGIGNEQF
>.|TRBV20-1
SARDYPGKY
>few|TRBV12-3/TRBV12-4
ASSRGESITGELF
>.|TRBV3-1
ASSQKHGKTDTQY
>.|TRBV11-3
ASSLDGSGTDTQY
>once|TRBV20-1
SARVRGFGDTQY
>.|TRBV4-3
ASSHSGGLVNTGELF
>.|TRBV6-5
ASSYWGAGADVLT
>.|TRBV7-8
ASSLDPGLVGYT
>.|TRBV28
ASSSRRGGTEAF
>.|TRBV4-1
ASSHSGQGAPDAQY
>few|TRBV10-3
ATEVGGGTDTQY
>few|TRBV6-5
ATSGTGIYEQY
>.|TRBV21-1
ASSKASTGFRDTQY